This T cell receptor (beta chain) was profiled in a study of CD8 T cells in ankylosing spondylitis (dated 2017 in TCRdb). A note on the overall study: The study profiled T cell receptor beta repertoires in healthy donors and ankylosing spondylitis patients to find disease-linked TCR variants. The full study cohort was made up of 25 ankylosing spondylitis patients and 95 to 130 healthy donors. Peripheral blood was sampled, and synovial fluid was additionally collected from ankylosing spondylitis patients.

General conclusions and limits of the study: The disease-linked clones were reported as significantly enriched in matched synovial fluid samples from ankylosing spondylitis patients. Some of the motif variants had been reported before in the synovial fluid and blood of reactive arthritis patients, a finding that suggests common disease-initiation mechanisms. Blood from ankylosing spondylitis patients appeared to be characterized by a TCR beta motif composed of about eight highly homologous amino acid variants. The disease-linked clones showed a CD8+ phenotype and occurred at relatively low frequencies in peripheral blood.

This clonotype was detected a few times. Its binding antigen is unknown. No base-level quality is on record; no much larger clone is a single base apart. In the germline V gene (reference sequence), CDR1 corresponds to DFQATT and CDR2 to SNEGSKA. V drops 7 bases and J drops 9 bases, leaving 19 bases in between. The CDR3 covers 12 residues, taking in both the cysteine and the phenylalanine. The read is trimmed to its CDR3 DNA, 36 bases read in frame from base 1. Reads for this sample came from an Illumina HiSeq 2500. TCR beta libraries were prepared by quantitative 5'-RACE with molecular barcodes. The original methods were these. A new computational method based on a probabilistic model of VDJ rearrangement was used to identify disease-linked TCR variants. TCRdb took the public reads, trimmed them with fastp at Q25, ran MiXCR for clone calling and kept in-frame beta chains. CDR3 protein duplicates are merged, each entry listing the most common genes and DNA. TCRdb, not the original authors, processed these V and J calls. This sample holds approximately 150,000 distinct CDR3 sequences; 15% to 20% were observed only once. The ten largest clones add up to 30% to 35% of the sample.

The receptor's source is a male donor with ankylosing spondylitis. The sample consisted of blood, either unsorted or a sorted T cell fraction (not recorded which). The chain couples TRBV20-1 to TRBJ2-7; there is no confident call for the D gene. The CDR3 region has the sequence CSVFSRYELQYF. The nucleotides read TGCAGTGTATTCTCCCGCTACGAGCTGCAGTACTTC.